This TCR beta chain was observed in a study of control samples from healthy donors and cancer patients. The ends were cut back, 2 bases at V and 2 bases at J, with 7 bases in the middle. Germline values: CDR1 MNHEY, CDR2 SMNVEV (reference sequence). The length of the CDR3 is 14 residues. Measured with immunoSEQ multiplex PCR; TCRdb has only the in-frame clones, and not every one. This table has under 70,000 clones, roughly 90% appearing once. Sequencing used blood. The source of this sequence is a man aged 50 to 60 in good health. The chain joins TRBV27 to TRBJ1-5; D not resolved. CDR3 sequence reads: CASSLAGGNQPQHF. DNA of the CDR3: TGTGCCAGCAGTTTAGCTGGTGGCAATCAGCCCCAGCATTTT.